This T cell receptor (beta chain) was found in a study of T-cell memory formation after mild COVID-19. V was clipped by 3 bases and J by 2 bases, with 10 bases between them. Germline V gene lookup returns CDR1 SQVTM and CDR2 ANQGSEA. The CDR3 is 13 residues long. This clonotype turned up a few times. TCRdb analysed the 5' RACE reads with MiXCR anew, one entry per CDR3 protein. The sample includes about 350,000 distinct CDR3 sequences, roughly an eighth seen only once; the top ten take 22%. The chain uses TRBV29-1 and TRBJ1-2; D not resolved. Sequenced material: PBMCs or a T cell subset sorted from them (not recorded which). The sequence was collected from a man between 18 and 29 years old who had mild COVID-19 (a few samples of this study predate the infection). Cell type and time point are not known. CDR3 nucleotides: TGCAGCGTTGAGTCCCCAGAGAACTATGGCTACACCTTC. Encoded protein: CSVESPENYGYTF.